This TCR beta chain comes out of a study of control samples from healthy donors and cancer patients. This clone has only one observation. Assay used: immunoSEQ multiplex PCR; TCRdb lists only in-frame clones, some missing. The table has 40,000 or so clones, around 90% seen once. Deletions cut 2 bases from V and 1 base from J, with 12 bases between. From germline, CDR1 is ENHRY and CDR2 SYGVKD. This CDR3 contains 16 residues. The sample taken for sequencing was PBMCs. The TCR sequence derives from a middle-aged woman with head and neck cancer. The chain is built from TRBV10-3 and TRBJ1-3, with D hard to call. The CDR3 nucleotides are TGTGCCATCAGTGAGGGGCAGAAAAAATCTGGAAACACCATATATTTT. As protein: CAISEGQKKSGNTIYF.